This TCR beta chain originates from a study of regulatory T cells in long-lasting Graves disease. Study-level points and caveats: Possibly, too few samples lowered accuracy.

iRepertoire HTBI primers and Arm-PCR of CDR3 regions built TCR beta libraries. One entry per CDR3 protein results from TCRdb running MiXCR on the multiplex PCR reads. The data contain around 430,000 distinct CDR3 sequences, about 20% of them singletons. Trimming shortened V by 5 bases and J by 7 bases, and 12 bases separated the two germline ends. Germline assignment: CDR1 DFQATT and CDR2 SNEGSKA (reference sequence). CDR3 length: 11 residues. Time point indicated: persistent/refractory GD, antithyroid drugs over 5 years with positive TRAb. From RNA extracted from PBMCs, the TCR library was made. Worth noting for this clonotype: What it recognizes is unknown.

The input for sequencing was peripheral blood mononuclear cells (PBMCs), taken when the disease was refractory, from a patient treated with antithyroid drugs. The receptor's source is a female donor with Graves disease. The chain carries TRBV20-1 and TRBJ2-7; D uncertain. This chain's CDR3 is CSASLLMEQYF. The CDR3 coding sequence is TGCAGTGCTTCCCTTCTTATGGAGCAGTACTTC.